The 25 T cell receptor beta chains below all came from one sample that was sequenced in a study of PD-1 blockade in mismatch repair-deficient tumors. The protocol was immunoSEQ multiplex PCR, while the TCRdb copy is restricted to in-frame clones and leaves out a portion. This sample has over 20,000 clones, with approximately 83% found just once. The specimen was peripheral blood, collected 12 weeks after starting pembrolizumab. Receptor source: an adult with mismatch repair-deficient cancer.

This clone has only one observation. The chain carries TRBV5-5 and TRBJ2-1; 7 nucleotides line up with TRBD2. The V gene's germline CDR1 is SGHKS and CDR2 YYEKEE (reference sequence). There are 16 residues in the CDR3. Trimming removed 4 bases from V and 0 bases from J; junction bases left unmatched: 7. The CDR3 here is CASSSGTASSYNEQFF. In DNA, the CDR3 is TGTGCCAGCAGCAGCGGGACTGCAAGCTCCTACAATGAGCAGTTCTTC.

The CDR3 DNA follows: TGTGCCAGCAGCTCGATGTCGGCAGGGGATCTCCTCTCTGGAAACACCATATATTTT. It codes for CASSSMSAGDLLSGNTIYF. The rearrangement joins TRBV5-6 to TRBJ1-3; weak D call: TRBD1 (6 bases). The germline CDR1 and CDR2 sequences are SGHDT and YYEEEE. The CDR3 runs 19 residues. V lost 3 bases to trimming and J lost 0 bases, with 22 bases between them. Looking up the rest from reference TRBV5-6 and TRBJ1-3 gives the full variable domain: DAGVTQSPTHLIKTRGQQVTLRCSPKSGHDTVSWYQQALGQGPQFIFQYYEEEERQRGNFPDRFSGHQFPNYSSELNVNALLLGDSALYLCASSSMSAGDLLSGNTIYFGEGSWLTVV.

For the CDR3, the DNA is TGCGCCAGCCGGCTACACAGGGAGATGGCTAACTATGGCTACACCTTC. Residues: CASRLHREMANYGYTF. The chain carries TRBV23-1 and TRBJ1-2, with D maybe TRBD1 (6 bases). TRBV23-1 is flagged as an ORF with uncertain function. Trimming stripped 8 bases from V and 0 bases from J, with 19 bases between. This CDR3 comprises 16 residues.

The chain carries TRBV19 and TRBJ2-6; D call uncertain. V lost 5 bases to trimming and J lost 0 bases, with 11 bases between them. The CDR3 consists of 16 residues. Germline CDR1 is LNHDA and CDR2 is SQIVND (reference sequence). CDR3: CASSGKAYSGANVLTF. In DNA form, the CDR3 reads TGTGCCAGTAGTGGAAAAGCCTACTCTGGGGCCAACGTCCTGACTTTC.

The rearrangement links TRBV28 to TRBJ2-5; D may be TRBD1 (6 bases). V lost 6 bases and J lost 2, with 19 bases in between. Per germline, CDR1 MDHEN and CDR2 SYDVKM. This CDR3 has 16 residues. DNA for the CDR3: TGTGCCAGCAGCCAACGCCTACAGGGTGGACAAGAGACCCAGTACTTC. Translation gives CASSQRLQGGQETQYF.

The rearrangement joins TRBV7-9 to TRBJ2-1, with 11 bases matching TRBD1. The V segment lost 3 bases and the J segment 10 bases; nucleotides outside the gene matches: 8. Germline V lookup: CDR1 SEHNR, CDR2 FQNEAQ (reference sequence). This CDR3 has 15 residues. The CDR3 DNA follows: TGTGCCAGCAGCTTTAGGACAGGGGGCTTCAAGGAGCAGTTCTTC. Translating gives CASSFRTGGFKEQFF.

The chain links TRBV6-1 to TRBJ1-5; D gene uncertain. Germline lookup yields CDR1 MNHNS and CDR2 SASEGT. With 4 bases removed from V and 5 bases from J, the gap between germline ends came to 12 bases. The CDR3 loop spans 14 amino acids. The CDR3 sequence: CASSGSGVDQPQHF. CDR3 DNA: TGTGCCAGCAGTGGGTCTGGAGTAGATCAGCCCCAGCATTTT.

The chain joins TRBV4-3 to TRBJ2-3; D is perhaps TRBD2 (6 bases). Trimming shortened V by 3 bases and J by 7 bases, and 8 bases separated the two germline ends. The CDR3 extends over 12 amino acids. Germline V gives CDR1 LGHNA, CDR2 YSLEER. DNA of the CDR3: TGCGCCAGCAGCCACGCGGGGAATACGCAGTATTTT. Its translation: CASSHAGNTQYF.

The rearrangement joins TRBV13 to TRBJ2-7; D assignment may be TRBD1 or TRBD2 (5 bases each). V dropped 5 bases and J dropped 3 bases, with 26 bases sitting between them. This CDR3 is 18 amino acids long. Germline CDR1 and CDR2: PRHDT and FYEKMQ (reference sequence). CDR3 sequence reads: CASSPSWDEDHRGYEQYF. DNA for the CDR3: TGTGCCAGCAGCCCTAGTTGGGACGAGGACCATCGGGGCTACGAGCAGTACTTC.

The chain is built from TRBV5-4 and TRBJ2-3; 8 positions agree with TRBD2. The CDR3 covers 15 residues. CDR1 SGHNT and CDR2 YYREEE come from the germline V gene (reference sequence). Germline trimming cut 0 bases from V and 4 bases from J; bases unmatched to any gene: 4. This CDR3 reads CASSLAAGAADTQYF. DNA for the CDR3: TGTGCCAGCAGCTTGGCAGCGGGAGCAGCAGATACGCAGTATTTT.

This clone was found a few times. The chain recombines TRBV28 with TRBJ1-2; 7 nucleotides match TRBD1. J was trimmed by 7 bases and V by 6 bases; bases with no gene match: 5. This CDR3 contains 12 residues. The V gene's germline CDR1 is MDHEN and CDR2 SYDVKM. The CDR3 DNA reads as TGTGCCAGCAGCAGTAGGACAGGTGGCTACACCTTC. It translates to CASSSRTGGYTF.

The gene calls are TRBV5-6 and TRBJ1-5; a weak D match, TRBD1 (5 bases). Germline lookup yields CDR1 SGHDT and CDR2 YYEEEE. This CDR3 is 17 amino acids long. Between the trimmed V and J ends, which lost 0 bases and 0 bases, there was a span of 13 bases. In DNA form, the CDR3 reads TGTGCCAGCAGCTTGGGGGCAGGGAGATATAGCAATCAGCCCCAGCATTTT. Encoded protein: CASSLGAGRYSNQPQHF.

This chain joins TRBV19 and TRBJ1-4; D call uncertain. V shed 6 bases and J shed 6 bases, with 14 bases lying between them. Germline CDR1 and CDR2: LNHDA and SQIVND (reference sequence). The CDR3 has 14 amino acids. In nucleotides, the CDR3 is TGTGCCAGTAGGGTTCTCGGCAGCCATGAAAAACTGTTTTTT. Translation gives CASRVLGSHEKLFF. Filled out from reference TRBV19 and TRBJ1-4, the complete variable domain reads DGGITQSPKYLFRKEGQNVTLSCEQNLNHDAMYWYRQDPGQGLRLIYYSQIVNDFQKGDIAEGYSVSREKKESFPLTVTSAQKNPTAFYLCASRVLGSHEKLFFGSGTQLSVL.

The chain combines TRBV11-2 with TRBJ2-5; 7 positions agree with TRBD2. Trimming removed 3 bases from V and 8 bases from J; junction bases left unmatched: 12. CDR1 and CDR2 from the germline V gene are SGHAT and FQNNGV. The CDR3 spans 15 residues. In DNA, the CDR3 is TGTGCCAGCAGCTTTATCCGGGACTACCTAGGAACCCAGTACTTC. Its translation is CASSFIRDYLGTQYF.

The V call is TRBV10-1, the J call TRBJ1-5; 7 positions match TRBD1. Germline values: CDR1 WNHNN, CDR2 SYGVQD (reference sequence). Unmatched junction bases numbered 9, after V lost 6 bases and J lost 7 bases. The CDR3 spans 14 residues. The CDR3 coding sequence is TGCGCCAGCAGGCTTGACAGGGATGGACAGCCCCAGCATTTT. Translating it yields CASRLDRDGQPQHF.

The chain joins TRBV2 to TRBJ2-7; 10 nucleotides align to TRBD2. CDR3 length: 15 residues. V lost 6 bases, J lost 5 bases, and 10 bases stayed unmatched. Germline-derived CDR1 and CDR2 are SNHLY and FYNNEI. Written as DNA, the CDR3 is TGTGCCAGCAGGAACCTTGGGCTAGCGGGAGACGAGCAGTACTTC. Protein sequence: CASRNLGLAGDEQYF.

The chain combines TRBV11-2 with TRBJ2-1, with D maybe TRBD2 (6 bases). In germline, CDR1 is SGHAT, CDR2 FQNNGV. The V gene lost 5 bases and the J gene lost 3 bases, with 17 bases spanning the gap. This CDR3 has 16 amino acids. The CDR3 loop reads CASSPYGGAIYNEQFF. The CDR3 region has the DNA TGTGCCAGCAGCCCGTACGGAGGGGCGATCTACAATGAGCAGTTCTTC.

CDR3 DNA: TGTGCCAGCAGCCAAGAGCAGGGTCCCGAGCAGTACTTC. It translates to CASSQEQGPEQYF. V usage is TRBV9 and J usage is TRBJ2-7; D perhaps matches TRBD1 (5 bases). V was pared by 4 bases and J by 6 bases, with 14 bases between. The length of the CDR3 is 13 residues. Per the germline V gene, CDR1 is SGDLS and CDR2 is YYNGEE.

The genes are TRBV10-2 and TRBJ2-1, with 12 bases that match TRBD1. The CDR3 runs 21 residues. V lost 4 bases, J lost 8 bases, and 24 bases stayed unmatched. The germline gives CDR1 WSHSY, CDR2 SAAADI. The CDR3 reads CASSGSSGTGGERTSIYEQFF. As DNA, the CDR3 is TGCGCCAGCAGTGGTTCTTCCGGGACAGGGGGCGAAAGGACTAGTATATATGAGCAGTTCTTC.

The chain is built from TRBV6-1 and TRBJ1-3; weak D call: TRBD1 (5 bases). Trimming shortened V by 6 bases and J by 2 bases, and 11 bases separated the two germline ends. The CDR3 contains 14 residues. Per the germline V gene, CDR1 is MNHNS and CDR2 is SASEGT. In DNA, the CDR3 is TGTGCCAGCAGCGCTCAACAGGCTGGAAACACCATATATTTT. This sequence encodes CASSAQQAGNTIYF.

The chain recombines TRBV2 with TRBJ2-3, with 8 bases matching TRBD2. V shed 3 bases and J 0 bases; nucleotides not matched to a gene: 8. From germline, CDR1 is SNHLY and CDR2 FYNNEI. The CDR3 loop spans 17 amino acids. The CDR3 nucleotides are TGTGCCAGCAGTGATGGGGACACTAGCGGTAGCACAGATACGCAGTATTTT. Translating gives CASSDGDTSGSTDTQYF.

The V call is TRBV27, the J call TRBJ1-1, with 7 bases aligning to TRBD1. Germline V gives CDR1 MNHEY, CDR2 SMNVEV (reference sequence). Trimming cost V 3 bases and J 9 bases; bases outside gene matches: 10. The CDR3 extends over 14 amino acids. CDR3 nucleotides: TGTGCCAGCAGTTTCCGCGACAGGGAACGGAAAGCTTTCTTT. Amino acids: CASSFRDRERKAFF.

V is TRBV6-6 and J is TRBJ1-5; D remains unclear. Germline V lookup: CDR1 MNHNY, CDR2 SVGAGI (reference sequence). This CDR3 is built from 16 residues. V was pared by 5 bases and J by 0 bases, with 14 bases between. As DNA, the CDR3 is TGTGCCAGCAGTAGGCGGGGAGTTTATAGCAATCAGCCCCAGCATTTT. Protein product: CASSRRGVYSNQPQHF.

The V gene is TRBV11-2, the J gene TRBJ2-3; TRBD1 might be the D (5 bases). CDR1 and CDR2 from the germline V gene are SGHAT and FQNNGV. Trimming stripped 5 bases from V and 4 bases from J, with 7 bases between. This CDR3 has 12 residues. The CDR3 region has the DNA TGTGCCAGCAGCGACAGATCAGATACGCAGTATTTT. This gives the protein CASSDRSDTQYF.

The chain couples TRBV4-1 to TRBJ1-2; 7 bases are a match to TRBD1. The germline gives CDR1 MGHRA, CDR2 YSYEKL. The CDR3 loop spans 13 amino acids. The ends lost 1 base at V and 6 bases at J; junction bases unmatched: 2. The CDR3 here is CASSQVTGDGYTF. DNA of the CDR3: TGCGCCAGCAGCCAAGTAACAGGGGATGGCTACACCTTC.